These 8 T cell receptor beta chains originate from one sample sequenced in a study of radiation and T cells in renal cell carcinoma. Measured with immunoSEQ multiplex PCR; TCRdb has only the in-frame clones, and not every one. The sample shows some 150,000 clones, 87% of them seen only once. Regarding time point: blood 2 weeks post-SBRT. The treatment: 15 Gy SBRT to primary tumor, nephrectomy 4 weeks later. Source: blood, taken from a patient whose treatment included radiotherapy and nephrectomy. The origin of the receptors is a woman between 50 and 59 years old with renal cell carcinoma.

This rearrangement joins TRBV11-3 to TRBJ2-3; unclear D gene. Trimming left V 0 bases short and J 4 bases short, with 5 bases between. CDR3 length equals 13 residues. Per germline, CDR1 SGHNT and CDR2 YENEEA. The CDR3 spells CASSLEEADTQYF. The CDR3 coding sequence is TGTGCCAGCAGCTTAGAGGAAGCAGATACGCAGTATTTT.

This chain connects TRBV6-1 to TRBJ2-3; weak D call: TRBD1 (9 bases). The CDR3 has 14 amino acids. Trimming took 11 bases from V and 9 from J, leaving 24 bases between them. Germline V CDR1 and CDR2: MNHNS, SASEGT. CDR3 bases: TGTGCCGGGCGGGGGGACAGGGCCACATGGACGCAGTATTTT. Translating it yields CAGRGDRATWTQYF.

The table lists this clone with a few counts. J is TRBJ1-5 and V is TRBV6-6; 7 positions match TRBD1. The CDR3 totals 11 residues. Trimming took 5 bases from V and 11 from J; bases not matched to a gene: 3. Germline V gives CDR1 MNHNY, CDR2 SVGAGI (reference sequence). The CDR3 sequence is CASSPGQAQHF. CDR3 nucleotide sequence: TGTGCCAGCAGTCCCGGACAGGCCCAGCATTTT.

This clone was picked up one time. The rearrangement joins TRBV15 to TRBJ1-3; D unresolved. This CDR3 has 15 amino acids. The germline CDR1 and CDR2 sequences are LNHNV and YYDKDF (reference sequence). V was clipped by 0 bases and J by 3 bases, with 9 bases between them. The CDR3 bases are TGTGCCACCAGCAGAGACGGGTTTAGTGGAAACACCATATATTTT. Encoded protein: CATSRDGFSGNTIYF.

The chain is built from TRBV19 and TRBJ2-2; D not resolved. V shed 5 bases and J shed 2 bases, with 12 bases lying between them. The germline V gene has CDR1 LNHDA and CDR2 SQIVND (reference sequence). CDR3 size: 15 residues. CDR3 coding DNA: TGTGCCAGTAGTCACACCGGGCATAACACCGGGGAGCTGTTTTTT. This encodes CASSHTGHNTGELFF.

The chain combines TRBV11-2 with TRBJ2-7, with D perhaps matching TRBD2 (6 bases). The V end lost 0 bases, the J end lost 3 bases, and 12 bases lay between the germline ends. The CDR3 runs to 15 residues. Germline values: CDR1 SGHAT, CDR2 FQNNGV. CDR3 in DNA: TGTGCCAGCAGCTTAGAGGGAGGACGGGGCTACGAGCAGTACTTC. It encodes CASSLEGGRGYEQYF.

This sequence joins TRBV12-5 and TRBJ2-2; D remains ambiguous. The V gene lost 3 bases and the J gene lost 0 bases, with 8 bases spanning the gap. Germline V CDR1 and CDR2: LGHNT, FRNRAP. The CDR3 totals 15 residues. The CDR3 DNA is TGTGCTAGTGGTTTTAACGGGCCGAACACCGGGGAGCTGTTTTTT. This translates into CASGFNGPNTGELFF.

This clone appeared once. Here the CDR3 DNA reads TGTGCCAGCTCACCAAGAGCAACCCGGGACACTCAGCCCCAGCATTTT. This sequence encodes CASSPRATRDTQPQHF. The V and J genes are TRBV18 and TRBJ1-5; possibly TRBD1 for D (6 bases). The CDR3 loop spans 16 amino acids. Per the germline V gene, CDR1 is KGHSH and CDR2 is LQKENI. V was cut by 2 bases and J by 6 bases, with 17 bases left in between.